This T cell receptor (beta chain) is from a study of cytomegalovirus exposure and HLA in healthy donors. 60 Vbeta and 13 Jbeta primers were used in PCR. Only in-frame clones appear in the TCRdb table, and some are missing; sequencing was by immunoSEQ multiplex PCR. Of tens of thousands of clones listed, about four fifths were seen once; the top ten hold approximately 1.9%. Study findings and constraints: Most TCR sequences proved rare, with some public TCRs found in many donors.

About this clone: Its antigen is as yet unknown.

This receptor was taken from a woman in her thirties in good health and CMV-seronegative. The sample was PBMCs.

CDR3 nucleotide sequence: TGTGCCAGCAAAAAGTCAGGGCGGGAGGGCCGAAACATTCAGTACTTC. Translated: CASKKSGREGRNIQYF. The chain uses TRBV28 and TRBJ2-4, with 9 positions matching TRBD2. CDR1 MDHEN and CDR2 SYDVKM come from the germline V gene. The CDR3 runs to 16 residues. Germline trimming cut 7 bases from V and 6 bases from J; bases unmatched to any gene: 13. Supplemented by reference TRBV28 and TRBJ2-4, the full variable domain reads DVKVTQSSRYLVKRTGEKVFLECVQDMDHENMFWYRQDPGLGLRLIYFSYDVKMKEKGDIPEGYSVSREKKERFSLILESASTNQTSMYLCASKKSGREGRNIQYFGAGTRLSVL.